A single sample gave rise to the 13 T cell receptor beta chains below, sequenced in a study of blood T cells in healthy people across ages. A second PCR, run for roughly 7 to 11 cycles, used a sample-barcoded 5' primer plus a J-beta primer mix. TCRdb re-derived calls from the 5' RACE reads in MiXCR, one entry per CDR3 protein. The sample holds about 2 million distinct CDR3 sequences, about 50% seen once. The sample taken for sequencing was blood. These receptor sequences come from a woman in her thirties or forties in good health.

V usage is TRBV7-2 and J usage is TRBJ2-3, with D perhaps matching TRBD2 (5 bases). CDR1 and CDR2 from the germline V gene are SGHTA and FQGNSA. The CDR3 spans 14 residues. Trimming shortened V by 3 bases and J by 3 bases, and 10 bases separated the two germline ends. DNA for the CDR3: TGTGCCAGCAGCTTCAACGGGATTACAGATACGCAGTATTTT. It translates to CASSFNGITDTQYF.

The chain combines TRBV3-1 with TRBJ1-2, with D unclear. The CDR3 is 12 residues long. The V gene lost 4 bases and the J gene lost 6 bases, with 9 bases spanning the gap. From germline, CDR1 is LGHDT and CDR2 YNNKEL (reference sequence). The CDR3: CASSRSEDGYTF. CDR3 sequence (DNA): TGTGCCAGCAGCCGTAGCGAGGATGGCTACACCTTC.

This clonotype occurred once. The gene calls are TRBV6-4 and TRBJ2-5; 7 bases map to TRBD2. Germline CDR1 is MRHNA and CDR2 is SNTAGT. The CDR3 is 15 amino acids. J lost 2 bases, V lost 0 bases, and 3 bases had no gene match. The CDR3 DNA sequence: TGTGCCAGCAGTGACTCTGCGGGGGAGCAAGAGACCCAGTACTTC. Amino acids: CASSDSAGEQETQYF.

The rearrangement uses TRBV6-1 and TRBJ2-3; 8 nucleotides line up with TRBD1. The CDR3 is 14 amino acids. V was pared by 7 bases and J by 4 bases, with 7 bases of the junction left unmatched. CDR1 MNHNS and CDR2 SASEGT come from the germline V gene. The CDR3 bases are TGTGCCAGCAACCTGGACAGGGCTCCAGATACGCAGTATTTT. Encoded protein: CASNLDRAPDTQYF.

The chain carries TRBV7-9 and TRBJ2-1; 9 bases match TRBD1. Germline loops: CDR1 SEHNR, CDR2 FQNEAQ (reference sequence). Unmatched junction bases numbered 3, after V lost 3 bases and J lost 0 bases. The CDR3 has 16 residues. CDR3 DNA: TGTGCCAGCAGCTTCGAGACAGGGGGCTCCTACAATGAGCAGTTCTTC. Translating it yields CASSFETGGSYNEQFF.

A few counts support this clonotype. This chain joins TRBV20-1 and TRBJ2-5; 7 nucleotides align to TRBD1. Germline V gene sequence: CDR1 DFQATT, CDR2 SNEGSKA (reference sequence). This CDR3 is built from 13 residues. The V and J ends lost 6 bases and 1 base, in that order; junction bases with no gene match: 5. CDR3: CSANRDSQETQYF. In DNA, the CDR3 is TGCAGTGCGAATCGGGACAGCCAAGAGACCCAGTACTTC.

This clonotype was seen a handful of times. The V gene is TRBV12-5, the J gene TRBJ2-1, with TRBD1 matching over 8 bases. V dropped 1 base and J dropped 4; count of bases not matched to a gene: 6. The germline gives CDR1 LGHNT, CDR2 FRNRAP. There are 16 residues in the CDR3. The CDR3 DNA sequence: TGTGCTAGTGGTTTGGATACCGGGACAGGATACAATGAGCAGTTCTTC. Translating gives CASGLDTGTGYNEQFF.

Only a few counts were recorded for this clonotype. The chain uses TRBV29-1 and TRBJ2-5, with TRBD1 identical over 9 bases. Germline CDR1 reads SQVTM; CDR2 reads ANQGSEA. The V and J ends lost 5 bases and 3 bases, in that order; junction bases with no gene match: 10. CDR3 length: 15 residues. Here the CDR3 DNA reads TGCAGCGTTCGACCCTCAGGGACAGGGAAAGAGACCCAGTACTTC. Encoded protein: CSVRPSGTGKETQYF.

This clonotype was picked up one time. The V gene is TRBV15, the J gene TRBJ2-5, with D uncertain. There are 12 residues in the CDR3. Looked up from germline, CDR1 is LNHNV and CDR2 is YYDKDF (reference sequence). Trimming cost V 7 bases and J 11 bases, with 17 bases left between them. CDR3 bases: TGTGCCACCACCGGGTTGTACAATGAGCAGTACTTC. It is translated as CATTGLYNEQYF.

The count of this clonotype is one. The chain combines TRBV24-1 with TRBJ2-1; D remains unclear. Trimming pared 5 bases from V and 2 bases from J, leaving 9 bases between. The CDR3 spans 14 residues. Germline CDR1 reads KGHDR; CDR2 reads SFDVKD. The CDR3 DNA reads TGTGCCACCAGTGGCCTATACCCCTACAATGAGCAGTTCTTC. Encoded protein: CATSGLYPYNEQFF.

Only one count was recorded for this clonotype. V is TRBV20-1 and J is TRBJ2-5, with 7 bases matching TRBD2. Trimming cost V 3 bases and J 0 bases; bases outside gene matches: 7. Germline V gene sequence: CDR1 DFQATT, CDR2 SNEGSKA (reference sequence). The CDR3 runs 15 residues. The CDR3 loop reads CSASTFGGDQETQYF. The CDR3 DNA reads TGCAGTGCTAGCACGTTTGGGGGGGACCAAGAGACCCAGTACTTC.

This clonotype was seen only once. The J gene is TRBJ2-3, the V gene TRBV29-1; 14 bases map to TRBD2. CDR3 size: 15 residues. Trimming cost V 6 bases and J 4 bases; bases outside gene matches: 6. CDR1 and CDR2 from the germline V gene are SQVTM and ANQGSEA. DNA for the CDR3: TGCAGCGTCCGACTAGCGGGGGGGCCAGCAGATACGCAGTATTTT. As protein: CSVRLAGGPADTQYF.

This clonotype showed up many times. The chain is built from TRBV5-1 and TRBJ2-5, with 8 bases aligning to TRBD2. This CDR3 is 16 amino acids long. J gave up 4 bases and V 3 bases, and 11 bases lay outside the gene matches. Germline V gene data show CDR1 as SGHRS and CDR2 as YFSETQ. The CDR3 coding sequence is TGCGCCAGCAGCTCGAGCGGGGGAGCTTCAGCAGAGACCCAGTACTTC. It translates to CASSSSGGASAETQYF.